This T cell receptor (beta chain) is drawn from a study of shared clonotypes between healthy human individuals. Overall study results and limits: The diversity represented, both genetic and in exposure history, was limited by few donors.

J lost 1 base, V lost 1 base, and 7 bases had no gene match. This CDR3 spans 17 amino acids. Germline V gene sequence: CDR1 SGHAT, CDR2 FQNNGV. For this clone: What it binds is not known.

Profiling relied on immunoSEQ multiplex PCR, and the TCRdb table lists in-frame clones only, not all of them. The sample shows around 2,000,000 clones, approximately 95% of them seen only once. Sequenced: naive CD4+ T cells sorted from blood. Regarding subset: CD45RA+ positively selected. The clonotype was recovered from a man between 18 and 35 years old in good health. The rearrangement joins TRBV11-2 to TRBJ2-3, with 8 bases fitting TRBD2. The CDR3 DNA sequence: TGTGCCAGCAGCTTAGGCTTTGGCGGGGGGCGCACAGATACGCAGTATTTT. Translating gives CASSLGFGGGRTDTQYF.